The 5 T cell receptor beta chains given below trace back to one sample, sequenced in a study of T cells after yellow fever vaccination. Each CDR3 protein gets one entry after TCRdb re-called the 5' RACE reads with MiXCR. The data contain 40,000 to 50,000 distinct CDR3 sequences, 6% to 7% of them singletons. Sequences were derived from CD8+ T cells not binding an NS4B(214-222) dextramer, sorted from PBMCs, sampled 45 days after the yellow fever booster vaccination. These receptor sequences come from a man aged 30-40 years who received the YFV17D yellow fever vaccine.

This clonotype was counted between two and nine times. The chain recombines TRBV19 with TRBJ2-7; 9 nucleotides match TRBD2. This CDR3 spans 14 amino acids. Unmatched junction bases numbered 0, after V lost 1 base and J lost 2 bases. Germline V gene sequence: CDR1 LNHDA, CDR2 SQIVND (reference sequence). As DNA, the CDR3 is TGTGCCAGTAGTATAGGACTAGCGGCCTACGAGCAGTACTTC. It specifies CASSIGLAAYEQYF. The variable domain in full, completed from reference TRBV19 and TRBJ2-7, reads DGGITQSPKYLFRKEGQNVTLSCEQNLNHDAMYWYRQDPGQGLRLIYYSQIVNDFQKGDIAEGYSVSREKKESFPLTVTSAQKNPTAFYLCASSIGLAAYEQYFGPGTRLTVT.

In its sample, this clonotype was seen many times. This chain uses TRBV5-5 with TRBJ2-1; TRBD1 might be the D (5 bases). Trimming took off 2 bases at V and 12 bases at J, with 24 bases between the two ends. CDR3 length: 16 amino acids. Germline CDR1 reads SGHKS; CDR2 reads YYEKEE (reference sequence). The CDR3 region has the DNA TGTGCCAGCAGCTTTTATTCCGGGTCCGAGCAGGGTGGGCAGTTCTTC. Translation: CASSFYSGSEQGGQFF.

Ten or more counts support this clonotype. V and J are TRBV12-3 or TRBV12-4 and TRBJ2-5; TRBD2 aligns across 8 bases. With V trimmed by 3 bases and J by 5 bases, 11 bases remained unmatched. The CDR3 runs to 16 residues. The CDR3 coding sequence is TGTGCCAGCAGTTTTGGGGCTAGCGGGCCTGTGGAGACCCAGTACTTC. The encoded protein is CASSFGASGPVETQYF.

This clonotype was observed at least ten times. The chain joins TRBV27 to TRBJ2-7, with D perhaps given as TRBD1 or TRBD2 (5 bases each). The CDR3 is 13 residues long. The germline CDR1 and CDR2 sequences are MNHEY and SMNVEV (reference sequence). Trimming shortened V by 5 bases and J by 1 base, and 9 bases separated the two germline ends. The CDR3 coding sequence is TGTGCCAGCAGTGAGGGACCGTCCTACGAGCAGTACTTC. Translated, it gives CASSEGPSYEQYF.

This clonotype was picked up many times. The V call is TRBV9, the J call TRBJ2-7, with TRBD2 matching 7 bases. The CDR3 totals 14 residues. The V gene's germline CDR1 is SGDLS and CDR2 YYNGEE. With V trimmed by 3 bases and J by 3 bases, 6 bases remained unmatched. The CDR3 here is CASSEGGYNYEQYF. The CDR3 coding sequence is TGTGCCAGCAGCGAGGGAGGGTATAACTACGAGCAGTACTTC.